The entry that follows covers one T cell receptor beta chain sequence. The antigen is not known. A read error may account for a junction end that differs from germline. Hyperthyroidism patients had new diagnoses, durations under 2 months, and ages of 18 to 65. Clinical symptoms, serum thyroxine, TRAb, thyroid ultrasound and orbital computed tomography formed the basis of diagnosis. The authors amplified TCR beta CDR3 regions, and they did so from RNA transcripts for repertoire sequencing. Second-round multiplex PCR followed a first-round RT-PCR using HTBI primers. TCRdb independently ran MiXCR on the multiplex PCR reads; one entry per CDR3 protein. The data contain approximately 1.2 million distinct CDR3 sequences, about two fifths of them singletons. These data belong to a study of Graves' ophthalmopathy and Graves' hyperthyroidism. As for the study in general: Where ophthalmopathy was absent within 18 months of follow-up, hyperthyroidism was stable.

Notes on the study in general: In predicting ophthalmopathy progression, the model reached 70% to 71% sensitivity and 72% to 85% specificity.

CDR1 and CDR2 from the germline V gene are WSHSY and SAAADI. This CDR3 contains 14 residues. V usage is TRBV10-2 and J usage is TRBJ2-7; no reliable D call. The specimen was peripheral blood or thyroid tissue (not recorded which). This TCR was sampled from an adult man with Graves' hyperthyroidism. CDR3 nucleotide sequence: TGTGCCAGCAGTTATTGGCAGGAGTTCTACGAGCAGTACTTC. Amino acids: CASSYWQEFYEQYF.